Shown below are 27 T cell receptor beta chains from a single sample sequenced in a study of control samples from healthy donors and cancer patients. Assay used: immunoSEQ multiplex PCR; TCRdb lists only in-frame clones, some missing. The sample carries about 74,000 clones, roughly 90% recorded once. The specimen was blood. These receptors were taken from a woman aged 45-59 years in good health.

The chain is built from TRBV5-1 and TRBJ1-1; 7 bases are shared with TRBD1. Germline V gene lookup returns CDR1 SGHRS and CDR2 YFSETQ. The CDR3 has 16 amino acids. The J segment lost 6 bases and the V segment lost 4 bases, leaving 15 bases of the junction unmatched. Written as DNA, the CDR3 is TGCGCCAGCAGCCCGGGGGACCTGACAGGGATGGCTGAAGCTTTCTTT. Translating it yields CASSPGDLTGMAEAFF. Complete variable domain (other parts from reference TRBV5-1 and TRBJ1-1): KAGVTQTPRYLIKTRGQQVTLSCSPISGHRSVSWYQQTPGQGLQFLFEYFSETQRNKGNFPGRFSGRQFSNSRSEMNVSTLELGDSALYLCASSPGDLTGMAEAFFGQGTRLTVV.

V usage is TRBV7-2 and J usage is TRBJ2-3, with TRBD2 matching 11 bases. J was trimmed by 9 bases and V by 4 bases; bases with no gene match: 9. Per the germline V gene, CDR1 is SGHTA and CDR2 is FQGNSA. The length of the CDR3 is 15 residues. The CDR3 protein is CASSSRLAGKETQYF. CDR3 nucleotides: TGTGCCAGCAGCTCTCGACTAGCGGGAAAAGAAACGCAGTATTTT.

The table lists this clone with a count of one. CDR3: CTSSHRTGTFNQPQHF. Here the CDR3 DNA reads TGCACCAGCAGCCATCGTACGGGGACCTTCAATCAGCCCCAGCATTTT. V gene TRBV1 combines with J gene TRBJ1-5. TRBV1 is a recognized pseudogene. This CDR3 has 16 residues.

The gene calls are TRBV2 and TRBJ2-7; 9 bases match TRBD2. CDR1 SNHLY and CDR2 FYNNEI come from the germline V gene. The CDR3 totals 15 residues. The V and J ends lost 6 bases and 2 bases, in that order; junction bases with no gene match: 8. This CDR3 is CASRPSGAATYEQYF. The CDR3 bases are TGTGCCAGCAGACCTAGCGGGGCGGCCACCTACGAGCAGTACTTC.

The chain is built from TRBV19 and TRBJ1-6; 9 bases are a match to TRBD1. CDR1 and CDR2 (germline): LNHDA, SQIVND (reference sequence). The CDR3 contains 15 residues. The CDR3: CATSTGGDYNSPLHF. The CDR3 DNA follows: TGTGCTACCAGCACAGGGGGCGACTATAATTCACCCCTCCACTTT.

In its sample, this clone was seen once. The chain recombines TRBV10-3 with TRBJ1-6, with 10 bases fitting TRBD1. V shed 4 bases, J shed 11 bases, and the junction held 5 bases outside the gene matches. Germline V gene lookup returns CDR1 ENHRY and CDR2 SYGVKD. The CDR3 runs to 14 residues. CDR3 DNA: TGTGCCATCAGTGGGGGGGACAGGGGTACACCCCTCCACTTT. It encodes CAISGGDRGTPLHF.

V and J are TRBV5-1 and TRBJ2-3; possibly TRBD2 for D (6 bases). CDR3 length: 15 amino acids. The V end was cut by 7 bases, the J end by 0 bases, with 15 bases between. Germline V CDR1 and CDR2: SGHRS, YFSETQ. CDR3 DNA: TGCGCCAGCGCCACAGGAGGGGTCAGCACAGATACGCAGTATTTT. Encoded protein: CASATGGVSTDTQYF.

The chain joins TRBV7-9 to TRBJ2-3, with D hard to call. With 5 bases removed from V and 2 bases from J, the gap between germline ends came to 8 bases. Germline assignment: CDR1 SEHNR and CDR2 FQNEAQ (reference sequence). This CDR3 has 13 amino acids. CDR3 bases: TGTGCCAGCAGCCTGTCCCTCACAGATACGCAGTATTTT. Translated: CASSLSLTDTQYF. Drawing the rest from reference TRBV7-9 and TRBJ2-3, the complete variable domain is DTGVSQNPRHKITKRGQNVTFRCDPISEHNRLYWYRQTLGQGPEFLTYFQNEAQLEKSRLLSDRFSAERPKGSFSTLEIQRTEQGDSAMYLCASSLSLTDTQYFGPGTRLTVL.

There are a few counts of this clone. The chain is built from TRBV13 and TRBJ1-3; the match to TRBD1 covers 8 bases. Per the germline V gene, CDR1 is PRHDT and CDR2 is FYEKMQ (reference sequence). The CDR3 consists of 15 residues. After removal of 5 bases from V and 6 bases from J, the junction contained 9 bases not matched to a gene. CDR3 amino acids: CASSIDGQGPNTIYF. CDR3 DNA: TGTGCCAGCAGCATAGACGGACAGGGCCCAAACACCATATATTTT.

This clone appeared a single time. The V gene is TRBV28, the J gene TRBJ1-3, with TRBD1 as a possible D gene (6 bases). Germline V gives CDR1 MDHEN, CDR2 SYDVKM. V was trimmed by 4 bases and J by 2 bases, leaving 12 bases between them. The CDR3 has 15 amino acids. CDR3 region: CASSSAGHTGNTIYF. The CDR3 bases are TGTGCCAGCAGTTCTGCGGGACACACTGGAAACACCATATATTTT.

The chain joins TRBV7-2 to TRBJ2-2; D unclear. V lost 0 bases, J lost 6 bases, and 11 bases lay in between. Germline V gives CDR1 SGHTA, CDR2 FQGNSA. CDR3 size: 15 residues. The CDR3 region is CASSLALRGAGELFF. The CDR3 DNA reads TGTGCCAGCAGCTTAGCGTTACGAGGCGCCGGGGAGCTGTTTTTT.

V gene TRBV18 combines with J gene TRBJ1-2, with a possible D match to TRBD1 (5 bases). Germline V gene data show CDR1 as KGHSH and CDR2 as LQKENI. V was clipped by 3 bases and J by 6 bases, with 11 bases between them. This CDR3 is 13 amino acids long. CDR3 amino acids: CASSPSGTDGYTF. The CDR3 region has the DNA TGTGCCAGCTCACCTTCCGGGACGGATGGCTACACCTTC.

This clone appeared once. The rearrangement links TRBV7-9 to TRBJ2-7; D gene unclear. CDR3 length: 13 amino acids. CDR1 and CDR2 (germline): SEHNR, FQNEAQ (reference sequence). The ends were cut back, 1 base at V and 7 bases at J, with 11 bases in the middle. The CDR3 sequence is CASSLGFLGEQYF. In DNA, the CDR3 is TGTGCCAGCAGCTTAGGTTTTCTCGGGGAGCAGTACTTC.

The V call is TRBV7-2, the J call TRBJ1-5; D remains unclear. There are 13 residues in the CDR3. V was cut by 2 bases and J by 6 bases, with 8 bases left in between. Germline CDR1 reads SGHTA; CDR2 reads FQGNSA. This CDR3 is CASSLTAVQPQHF. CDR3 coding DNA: TGTGCCAGCAGCTTAACAGCGGTTCAGCCCCAGCATTTT. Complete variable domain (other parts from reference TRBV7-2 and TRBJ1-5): GAGVSQSPSNKVTEKGKDVELRCDPISGHTALYWYRQSLGQGLEFLIYFQGNSAPDKSGLPSDRFSAERTGGSVSTLTIQRTQQEDSAVYLCASSLTAVQPQHFGDGTRLSIL.

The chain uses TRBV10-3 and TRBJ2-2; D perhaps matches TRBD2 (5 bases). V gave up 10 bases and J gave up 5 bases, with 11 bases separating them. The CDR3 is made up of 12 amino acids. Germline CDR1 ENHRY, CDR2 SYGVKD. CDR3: CATSLETGELFF. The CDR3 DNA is TGTGCCACCTCACTAGAGACCGGGGAGCTGTTTTTT.

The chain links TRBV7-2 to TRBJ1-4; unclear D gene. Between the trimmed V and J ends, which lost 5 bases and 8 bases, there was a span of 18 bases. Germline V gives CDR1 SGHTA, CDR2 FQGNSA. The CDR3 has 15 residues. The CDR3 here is CASSPEQIFGEKLFF. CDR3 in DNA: TGTGCCAGCAGCCCAGAACAGATATTCGGAGAAAAACTGTTTTTT. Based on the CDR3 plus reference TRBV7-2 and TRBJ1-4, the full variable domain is GAGVSQSPSNKVTEKGKDVELRCDPISGHTALYWYRQSLGQGLEFLIYFQGNSAPDKSGLPSDRFSAERTGGSVSTLTIQRTQQEDSAVYLCASSPEQIFGEKLFFGSGTQLSVL.

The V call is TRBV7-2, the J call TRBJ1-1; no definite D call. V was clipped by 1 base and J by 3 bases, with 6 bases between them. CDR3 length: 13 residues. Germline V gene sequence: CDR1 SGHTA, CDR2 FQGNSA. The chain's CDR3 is CASSLVRYTEAFF. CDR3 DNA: TGTGCCAGCAGCTTAGTACGTTACACTGAAGCTTTCTTT.

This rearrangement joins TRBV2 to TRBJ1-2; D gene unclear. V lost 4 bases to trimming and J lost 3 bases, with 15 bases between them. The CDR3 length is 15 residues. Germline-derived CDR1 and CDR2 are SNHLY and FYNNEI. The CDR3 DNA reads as TGTGCCAGCAGTGTGGACGGCCGAAGAGACTATGGCTACACCTTC. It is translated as CASSVDGRRDYGYTF. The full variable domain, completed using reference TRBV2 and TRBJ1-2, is EPEVTQTPSHQVTQMGQEVILRCVPISNHLYFYWYRQILGQKVEFLVSFYNNEISEKSEIFDDQFSVERPDGSNFTLKIRSTKLEDSAMYFCASSVDGRRDYGYTFGSGTRLTVV.

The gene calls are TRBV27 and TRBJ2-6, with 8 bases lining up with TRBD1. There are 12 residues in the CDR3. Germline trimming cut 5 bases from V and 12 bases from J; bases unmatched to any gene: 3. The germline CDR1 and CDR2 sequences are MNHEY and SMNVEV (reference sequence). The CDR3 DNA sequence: TGTGCCAGCAGTCCAACAGGGGGCGTCCTGACTTTC. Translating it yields CASSPTGGVLTF.

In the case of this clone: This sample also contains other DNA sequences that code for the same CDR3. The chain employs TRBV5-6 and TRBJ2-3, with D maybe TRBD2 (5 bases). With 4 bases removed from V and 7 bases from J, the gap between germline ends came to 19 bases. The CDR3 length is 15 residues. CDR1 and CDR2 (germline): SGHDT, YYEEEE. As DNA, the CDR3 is TGTGCCAGCAGCCTGGGGTTCCCTCTAGCCTATACGCAGTATTTT. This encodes CASSLGFPLAYTQYF.

The CDR3 region has the DNA TGTGCCAGCACCGACTCCCTCGGGACCTACGAGCAGTACTTC. It encodes CASTDSLGTYEQYF. This chain joins TRBV6-5 and TRBJ2-7; TRBD2 is a possible D gene (5 bases). V was cut by 7 bases and J by 2 bases, with 15 bases left in between. The CDR3 loop spans 14 amino acids. Germline V CDR1 and CDR2: MNHEY, SVGAGI.

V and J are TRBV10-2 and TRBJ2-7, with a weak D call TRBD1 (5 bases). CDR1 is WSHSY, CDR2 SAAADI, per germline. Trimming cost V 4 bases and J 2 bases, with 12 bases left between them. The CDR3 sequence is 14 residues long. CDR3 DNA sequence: TGCGCCAGCAGTGTTCAGTGGGGCACCTACGAGCAGTACTTC. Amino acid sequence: CASSVQWGTYEQYF.

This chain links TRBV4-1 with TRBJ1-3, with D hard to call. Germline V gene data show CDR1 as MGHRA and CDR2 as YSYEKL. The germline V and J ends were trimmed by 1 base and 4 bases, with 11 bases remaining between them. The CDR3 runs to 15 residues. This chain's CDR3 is CASSQVGGSGNTIYF. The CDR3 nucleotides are TGCGCCAGCAGCCAAGTAGGAGGTTCGGGAAACACCATATATTTT.

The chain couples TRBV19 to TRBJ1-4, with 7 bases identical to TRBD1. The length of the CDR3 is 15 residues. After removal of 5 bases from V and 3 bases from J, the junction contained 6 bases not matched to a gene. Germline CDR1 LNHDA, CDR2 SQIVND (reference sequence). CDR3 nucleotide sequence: TGTGCCAGTAGTGATACAGGGGCGCCTAATGAAAAACTGTTTTTT. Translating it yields CASSDTGAPNEKLFF. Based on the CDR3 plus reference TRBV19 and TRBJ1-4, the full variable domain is DGGITQSPKYLFRKEGQNVTLSCEQNLNHDAMYWYRQDPGQGLRLIYYSQIVNDFQKGDIAEGYSVSREKKESFPLTVTSAQKNPTAFYLCASSDTGAPNEKLFFGSGTQLSVL.

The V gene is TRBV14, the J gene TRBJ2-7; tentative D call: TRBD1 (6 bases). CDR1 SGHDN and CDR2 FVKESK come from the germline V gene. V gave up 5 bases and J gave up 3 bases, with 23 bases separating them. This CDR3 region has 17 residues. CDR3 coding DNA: TGTGCCAGCAGCAAATCTCATTCCGGGACACCCCTCTACGAGCAGTACTTC. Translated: CASSKSHSGTPLYEQYF.

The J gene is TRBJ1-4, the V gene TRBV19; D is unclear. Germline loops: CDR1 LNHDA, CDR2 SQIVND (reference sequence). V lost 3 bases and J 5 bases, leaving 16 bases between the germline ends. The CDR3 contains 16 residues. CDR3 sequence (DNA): TGTGCCAGTAGTATTTTTGTCCGGGTCCGAAATGAAAAACTGTTTTTT. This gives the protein CASSIFVRVRNEKLFF.

The CDR3 DNA reads as TGTGCCAGCAGCGTACTAGGACAGGACTATGGCTACACCTTC. As protein: CASSVLGQDYGYTF. The gene calls are TRBV9 and TRBJ1-2, with TRBD1 identical over 7 bases. The CDR3 has 14 amino acids. Trimming at V came to 1 base and at J to 3 bases, leaving 3 bases not matched to a gene. Per the germline V gene, CDR1 is SGDLS and CDR2 is YYNGEE.